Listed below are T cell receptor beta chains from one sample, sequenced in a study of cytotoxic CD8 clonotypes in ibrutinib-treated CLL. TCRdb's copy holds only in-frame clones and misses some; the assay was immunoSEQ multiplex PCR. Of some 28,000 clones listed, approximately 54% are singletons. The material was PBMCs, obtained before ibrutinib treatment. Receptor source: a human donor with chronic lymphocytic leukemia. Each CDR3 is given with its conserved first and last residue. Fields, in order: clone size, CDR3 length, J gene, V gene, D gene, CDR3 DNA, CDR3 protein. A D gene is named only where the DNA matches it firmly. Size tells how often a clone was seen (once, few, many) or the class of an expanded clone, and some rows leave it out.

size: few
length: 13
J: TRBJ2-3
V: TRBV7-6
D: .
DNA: TGTGCCAGCAGCCGAGGGGTCCCAGATACGCAGTATTTT
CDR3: CASSRGVPDTQYF

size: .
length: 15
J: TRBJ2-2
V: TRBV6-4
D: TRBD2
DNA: TGTGCCAGCAGTGACGGGCTAGCGGGTACCGGGGAGCTGTTTTTT
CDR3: CASSDGLAGTGELFF

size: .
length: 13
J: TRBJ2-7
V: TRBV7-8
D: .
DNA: TGTGCCAGCAGCCGAGACCGCTCCTACGAGCAGTACTTC
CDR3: CASSRDRSYEQYF

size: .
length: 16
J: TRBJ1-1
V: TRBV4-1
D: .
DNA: TGCGCCAGCAGCCAAAACTATGGGAAAGTGAACACTGAAGCTTTCTTT
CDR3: CASSQNYGKVNTEAFF

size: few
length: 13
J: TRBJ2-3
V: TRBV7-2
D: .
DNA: TGTGCCAGCAGCTTAGACAGTAAAGATACGCAGTATTTT
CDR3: CASSLDSKDTQYF

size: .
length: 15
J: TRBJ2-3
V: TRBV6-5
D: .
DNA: TGTGCCAGCAGTTACTCGAGTGGGGACTCAGATACGCAGTATTTT
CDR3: CASSYSSGDSDTQYF

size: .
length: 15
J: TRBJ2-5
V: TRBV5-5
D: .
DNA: TGTGCCAGCAGCTTGGTGCAGGGGAGGAGGGAGACCCAGTACTTC
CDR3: CASSLVQGRRETQYF

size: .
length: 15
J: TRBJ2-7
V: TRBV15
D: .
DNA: TGTGCCACCAGCAGAGATTGGGGGGTCTCCTACGAGCAGTACTTC
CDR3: CATSRDWGVSYEQYF

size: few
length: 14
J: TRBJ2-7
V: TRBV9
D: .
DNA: TGTGCCAGCAGCGTAGGGGGATACTCCTACGAGCAGTACTTC
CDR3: CASSVGGYSYEQYF

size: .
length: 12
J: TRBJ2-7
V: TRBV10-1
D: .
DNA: TGCGCCAGCAATAATGAGGGCTACGAGCAGTACTTC
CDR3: CASNNEGYEQYF

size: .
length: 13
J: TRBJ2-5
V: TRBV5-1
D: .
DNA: TGCGCCAGCAGAGGACCTTTACAAGAGACCCAGTACTTC
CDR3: CASRGPLQETQYF

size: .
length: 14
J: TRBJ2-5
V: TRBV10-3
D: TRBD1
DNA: TGTGCCACGCACAGACAGGGCTACCAAGAGACCCAGTACTTC
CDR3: CATHRQGYQETQYF

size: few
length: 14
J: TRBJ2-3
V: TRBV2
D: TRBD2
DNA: TGTGCCAGGACTAGCGGGGGGGCCACAGATACGCAGTATTTT
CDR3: CARTSGGATDTQYF